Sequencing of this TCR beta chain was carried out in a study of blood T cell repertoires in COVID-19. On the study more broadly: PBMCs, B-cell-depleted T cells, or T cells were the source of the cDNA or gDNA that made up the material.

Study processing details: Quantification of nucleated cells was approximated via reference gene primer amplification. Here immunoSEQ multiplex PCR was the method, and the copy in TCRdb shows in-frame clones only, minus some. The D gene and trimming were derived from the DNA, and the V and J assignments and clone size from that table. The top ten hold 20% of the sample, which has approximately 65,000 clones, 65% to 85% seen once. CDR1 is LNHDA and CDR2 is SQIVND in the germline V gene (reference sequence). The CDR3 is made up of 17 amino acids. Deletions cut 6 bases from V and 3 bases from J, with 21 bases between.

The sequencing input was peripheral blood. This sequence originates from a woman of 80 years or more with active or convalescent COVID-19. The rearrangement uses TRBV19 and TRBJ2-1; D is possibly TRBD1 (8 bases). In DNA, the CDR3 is TGTGCCAGTAGCCGGCAGGGGGGGACAGGTATCTACAATGAGCAGTTCTTC. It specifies CASSRQGGTGIYNEQFF.